The T cell receptor beta chain under discussion was sequenced for a study of vaccination and CD4 T cells after COVID-19. Study summary: Six male and four female convalescents took part, two of them Hispanic. Post-COVID specimens were obtained a median 101 days after diagnosis (range 35 to 161). Cultures designated as controls were supplied with a CEFX pool, an HIV-1 Nef pool, or no peptide. Whole-study findings and limits: Post-vaccination, and not before, a median roughly 86% of reactive clones appeared in convalescent patients.

Sequenced with the Oncomine TCR Beta short-read assay was DNA taken from cultured CD4+ T cells. TCRdb called the PCR reads again in MiXCR, with one record for every CDR3 protein. The repertoire has roughly 14,000 distinct CDR3 sequences, 48% of them found once; the top ten carry about 16%. V lost 3 bases, J lost 3 bases, and 0 bases stayed unmatched. The V gene's germline CDR1 is SNHLY and CDR2 FYNNEI. The CDR3 extends over 13 amino acids. This clonotype was counted between two and nine times. The antigen remains undetermined. Treatment given: roughly nine-day PBMC culture with coronavirus spike peptide pools or control peptides (ViraFEST assay).

The sequence derives from a human donor who had recovered from COVID-19. The gene calls are TRBV2 and TRBJ1-2, with TRBD1 identical over 8 bases. This sample comprised CD4+ T cells from blood, cultured in vitro, obtained before SARS-CoV-2 vaccination. CDR3 loop: CASSDRGHYGYTF. CDR3 coding DNA: TGTGCCAGCAGTGACAGGGGGCACTATGGCTACACCTTC.